A selection of T cell receptor beta chains follows, all from one sample in a study of blood T cell repertoires in COVID-19. Assay used: immunoSEQ multiplex PCR; TCRdb lists only in-frame clones, some missing. The sample lists tens of thousands of clones, around 84% occurring once. Input material: peripheral blood. The receptors come from a man of 80 years or more with active COVID-19. Both conserved end residues are part of each CDR3. The D gene is left open where the match is weak. Expanded clones are given a class, and other clones once, few, many or no size at all.

TRBV3-1/TRBV3-2,NA,TRBJ2-1,TRBD2,CASSQGSSGRVSYNEQFF,TGTGCCAGCAGCCAAGGTTCTAGCGGGAGGGTGTCCTACAATGAGCAGTTCTTC
TRBV6-5,NA,TRBJ2-5,NA,CASPPTGTQKETQYF,TGTGCCAGCCCCCCAACAGGGACACAAAAGGAGACCCAGTACTTC
TRBV6-2/TRBV6-3,NA,TRBJ2-7,NA,CASSLQGLTYEQYF,TGTGCCAGCAGTTTACAGGGCCTGACCTACGAGCAGTACTTC
TRBV30,NA,TRBJ2-5,TRBD1,CAWRGGQGRDQETQYF,TGTGCCTGGAGGGGGGGACAGGGGAGGGATCAAGAGACCCAGTACTTC
TRBV2,NA,TRBJ1-1,NA,CASSAMNTEAFF,TGTGCCAGCAGTGCAATGAACACTGAAGCTTTCTTT
TRBV15,once,TRBJ1-3,NA,CATSIGGLQDSGNTIYF,TGTGCCACCAGCATAGGGGGATTACAGGACTCTGGAAACACCATATATTTT
TRBV6-6,NA,TRBJ2-7,TRBD1,CASSSPRTGGNEQYF,TGTGCCAGCAGTTCACCCAGGACAGGGGGAAACGAGCAGTACTTC
TRBV6-6,NA,TRBJ2-7,TRBD2,CASRHSGGSYEQYF,TGTGCCAGCAGACATAGCGGGGGCTCCTACGAGCAGTACTTC
TRBV2,once,TRBJ2-3,NA,CASGPDLVFTDTQYF,TGTGCCAGCGGCCCAGACTTGGTCTTCACAGATACGCAGTATTTT
TRBV6-2/TRBV6-3,once,TRBJ2-1,NA,CASSANRQALSYNEQFF,TGTGCCAGCAGCGCCAACAGACAGGCACTCTCCTACAATGAGCAGTTCTTC
TRBV5-4,NA,TRBJ1-1,TRBD1,CASSFLDRENTEAFF,TGTGCCAGCAGCTTTCTTGACAGGGAGAACACTGAAGCTTTCTTT
TRBV5-1,NA,TRBJ2-2,TRBD1,CASSLGQGVTGELFF,TGCGCCAGCAGCTTGGGACAGGGGGTCACCGGGGAGCTGTTTTTT
TRBV5-6,NA,TRBJ2-1,TRBD2,CASSLGLADYNEQFF,TGTGCCAGCAGCTTGGGGCTAGCGGACTACAATGAGCAGTTCTTC
TRBV27,NA,TRBJ2-1,TRBD1,CASSLPGQGINEQFF,TGTGCCAGCAGTTTACCGGGACAGGGTATTAATGAGCAGTTCTTC
TRBV5-1,NA,TRBJ2-5,TRBD2,CASSPGGAETQYF,TGCGCCAGCAGCCCGGGGGGGGCAGAGACCCAGTACTTC
TRBV7-2,once,TRBJ2-2,NA,CASSLRRSPIMMFF,TGTGCCAGCAGCCTCAGGAGGTCCCCGATAATGATGTTTTTT
TRBV10-3,NA,TRBJ1-3,NA,CAISENNRRISGNTIYF,TGTGCCATCAGTGAAAATAACAGGAGAATCTCTGGAAACACCATATATTTT
TRBV11-2,NA,TRBJ2-7,NA,CASSLEAAASYEQYF,TGTGCCAGCAGCTTAGAGGCAGCGGCTAGTTACGAGCAGTACTTC
TRBV30,NA,TRBJ1-6,NA,CACYWTDRNNSPLHF,TGTGCCTGCTACTGGACAGATCGCAATAATTCACCCCTCCACTTT
TRBV6-5,few,TRBJ1-1,NA,CASKGGKDTEAFF,TGTGCCAGCAAAGGGGGTAAGGACACTGAAGCTTTCTTT
TRBV6-2/TRBV6-3,NA,TRBJ2-3,TRBD2,CASSFGLADTSTDTQYF,TGTGCCAGCAGTTTTGGACTAGCGGATACTAGCACAGATACGCAGTATTTT
TRBV7-2,NA,TRBJ1-6,NA,CASSLRGGGLHF,TGTGCCAGCAGCTTAAGGGGGGGCGGGCTCCACTTT
TRBV6-1,few,TRBJ2-2,NA,CASSDSVGGGGVPGELFF,TGTGCCAGCAGTGATTCCGTAGGGGGCGGAGGGGTCCCCGGGGAGCTGTTTTTT
TRBV6-6,once,TRBJ2-2,TRBD1,CASSTRQGARGELFF,TGTGCCAGCAGTACTCGACAGGGGGCGCGCGGGGAGCTGTTTTTT
TRBV28,NA,TRBJ2-1,TRBD2,CASSFASGRRNEQFF,TGTGCCAGCAGTTTTGCTAGCGGGAGAAGGAATGAGCAGTTCTTC
TRBV6-5,NA,TRBJ1-1,NA,CASSLLRDLNTEAFF,TGTGCCAGCAGTCTCCTTAGAGACTTGAACACTGAAGCTTTCTTT
TRBV28,NA,TRBJ2-2,NA,CASTVGTNTGELFF,TGTGCCAGCACCGTCGGTACGAACACCGGGGAGCTGTTTTTT
TRBV7-2,NA,TRBJ2-1,NA,CASSLVLQSNEQFF,TGTGCCAGCAGCTTAGTTCTCCAGTCGAATGAGCAGTTCTTC
TRBV2,few,TRBJ2-2,TRBD1,CASSWSRGQGVVTGELFF,TGTGCCAGCAGTTGGTCCCGAGGACAGGGGGTTGTCACCGGGGAGCTGTTTTTT
TRBV6-4,few,TRBJ2-1,TRBD2,CASSPTSRDEQFF,TGTGCCAGCAGTCCGACTAGCCGCGATGAGCAGTTCTTC
TRBV11-2,NA,TRBJ2-7,NA,CASSLGGGASSYEQYF,TGTGCCAGCAGCCTAGGTGGAGGAGCTAGCTCCTACGAGCAGTACTTC
TRBV19,NA,TRBJ1-1,TRBD1,CASSGQGVGYTEAFF,TGTGCCAGTAGTGGACAGGGGGTCGGTTACACTGAAGCTTTCTTT